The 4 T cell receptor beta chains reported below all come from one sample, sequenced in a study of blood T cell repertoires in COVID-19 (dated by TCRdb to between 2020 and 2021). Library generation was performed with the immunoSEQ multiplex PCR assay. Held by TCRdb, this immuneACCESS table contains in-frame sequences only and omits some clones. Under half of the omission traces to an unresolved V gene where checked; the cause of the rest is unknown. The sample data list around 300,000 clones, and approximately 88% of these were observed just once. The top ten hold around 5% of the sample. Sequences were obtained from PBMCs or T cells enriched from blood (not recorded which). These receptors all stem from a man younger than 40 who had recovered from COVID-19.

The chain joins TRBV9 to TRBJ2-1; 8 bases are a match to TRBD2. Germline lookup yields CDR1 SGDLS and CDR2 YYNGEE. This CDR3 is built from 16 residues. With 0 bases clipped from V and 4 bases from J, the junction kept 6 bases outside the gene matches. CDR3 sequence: CASSVAGRGAYNEQFF. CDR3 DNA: TGTGCCAGCAGCGTAGCAGGGCGGGGGGCTTACAATGAGCAGTTCTTC.

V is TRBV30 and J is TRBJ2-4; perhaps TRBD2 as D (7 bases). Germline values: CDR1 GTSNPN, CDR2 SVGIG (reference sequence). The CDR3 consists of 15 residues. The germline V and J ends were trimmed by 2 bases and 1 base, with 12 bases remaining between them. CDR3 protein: CAWSLEGGAKNIQYF. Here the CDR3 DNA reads TGTGCCTGGAGTTTGGAGGGGGGGGCCAAAAACATTCAGTACTTC.

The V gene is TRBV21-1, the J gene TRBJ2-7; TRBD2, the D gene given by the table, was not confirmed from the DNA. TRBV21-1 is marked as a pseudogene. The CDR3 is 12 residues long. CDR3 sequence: CASRYRDYEQYF. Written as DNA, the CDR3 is TGTGCCAGCAGGTACCGGGACTACGAGCAGTACTTC.

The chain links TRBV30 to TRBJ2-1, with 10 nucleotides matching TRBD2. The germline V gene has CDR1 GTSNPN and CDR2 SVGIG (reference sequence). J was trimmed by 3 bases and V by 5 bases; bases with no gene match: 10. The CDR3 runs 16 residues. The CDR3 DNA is TGTGCCTGGGCGAAAGCGGGACTAGCGAGCTACAATGAGCAGTTCTTC. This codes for CAWAKAGLASYNEQFF.